This T cell receptor beta chain is drawn from a study of early T cells in non-severe SARS-CoV-2 infection. For the study at large: Chains were unpaired, as sequencing was done on bulk RNA from unsorted whole blood.

Per the germline V gene, CDR1 is LGHDT and CDR2 is YNNKEL (reference sequence). This CDR3 spans 13 amino acids. Trimming removed 3 bases at V and 10 bases at J, with 10 bases between. Individual cDNA molecules received unique molecular identifiers during library preparation. MiXCR was run by TCRdb on the 5' RACE reads, yielding one entry per CDR3 protein. The table lists about 43,000 distinct CDR3 sequences, roughly a tenth of them singletons. This chain connects TRBV3-1 to TRBJ1-6; no reliable D call. Input material: whole blood. The sequence was obtained from an adult who was a healthcare worker with PCR-confirmed SARS-CoV-2 infection or an uninfected control (not recorded which). The CDR3 here is CASSQQAGSPLHF. The CDR3 DNA follows: TGTGCCAGCAGCCAGCAGGCGGGGTCACCCCTCCACTTT.